The 27 T cell receptor beta chains below all came from one sample that was sequenced in a study of shared clonotypes between healthy human individuals. The method was immunoSEQ multiplex PCR; TCRdb's version includes in-frame clones alone and lacks a portion of them. The table includes 500,000 to 650,000 clones, roughly 79% detected once. The specimen sequenced was PBMCs. The source is a woman aged 40-49 years in good health. Some clones in this sample may be carry-over from other donors' samples.

The rearrangement links TRBV28 to TRBJ2-7, with 14 bases identical to TRBD2. This CDR3 is built from 18 residues. The V gene end was trimmed by 2 bases and the J gene end by 0 bases; junction bases not matched to a gene: 6. CDR1 and CDR2 (germline): MDHEN, SYDVKM. Here the CDR3 reads CASSLPRTSGGSSYEQYF. Written as DNA, the CDR3 is TGTGCCAGCAGTTTACCCCGGACTAGCGGGGGGAGCTCCTACGAGCAGTACTTC.

The CDR3 reads CASSKGWGYTEAFF. The CDR3 nucleotides are TGTGCCAGCAGTAAGGGCTGGGGGTACACTGAAGCTTTCTTT. The genes are TRBV25-1 and TRBJ1-1; weak D call: TRBD1 (5 bases). Deletions cut 5 bases from V and 3 bases from J, with 13 bases between. The CDR3 length is 14 residues. The germline V gene encodes CDR1 MGHDK and CDR2 SYGVNS.

This sequence joins TRBV6-6 and TRBJ1-2; 7 bases line up with TRBD1. CDR1 is MNHNY, CDR2 SVGAGI, per germline (reference sequence). After removal of 4 bases from V and 5 bases from J, the junction contained 7 bases not matched to a gene. This CDR3 contains 14 residues. Here the CDR3 DNA reads TGTGCCAGCAGTTGGGACAGCCTTAGTTATGGCTACACCTTC. This translates into CASSWDSLSYGYTF.

This rearrangement joins TRBV11-2 to TRBJ1-1; 8 bases align to TRBD1. V dropped 8 bases and J dropped 1; count of bases not matched to a gene: 3. The CDR3 extends over 13 amino acids. Germline loops: CDR1 SGHAT, CDR2 FQNNGV. The CDR3 DNA reads as TGTGCCAGCGCAGGGGGCCCGAACACTGAAGCTTTCTTT. Translating it yields CASAGGPNTEAFF. Full variable domain (remainder filled in from reference TRBV11-2 and TRBJ1-1): EAGVAQSPRYKIIEKRQSVAFWCNPISGHATLYWYQQILGQGPKLLIQFQNNGVVDDSQLPKDRFSAERLKGVDSTLKIQPAKLEDSAVYLCASAGGPNTEAFFGQGTRLTVV.

V gene TRBV5-1 combines with J gene TRBJ1-1, with D perhaps TRBD1 (6 bases). The CDR3 has 14 residues. CDR1 SGHRS and CDR2 YFSETQ come from the germline V gene. Trimming took 0 bases from V and 5 from J, leaving 11 bases between them. This chain's CDR3 is CASSLAGGRTEAFF. The CDR3 DNA sequence: TGCGCCAGCAGCTTGGCCGGGGGGCGGACTGAAGCTTTCTTT.

This rearrangement joins TRBV7-2 to TRBJ2-3; maybe TRBD2 (7 bases). This CDR3 has 11 residues. Germline values: CDR1 SGHTA, CDR2 FQGNSA. The germline V and J ends were trimmed by 10 bases and 14 bases, with 19 bases remaining between them. Here the CDR3 DNA reads TGTGCCACCTGGGGGGGCGGAGTAAGGTATTTT. Its protein is CATWGGGVRYF.

As for this clone: Other DNA sequences within the sample encode an identical CDR3. The chain joins TRBV7-2 to TRBJ2-2, with TRBD1 as a possible D gene (5 bases). The V and J ends lost 2 bases and 4 bases respectively, with 14 bases between them. Germline CDR1 and CDR2: SGHTA and FQGNSA. The CDR3 loop spans 16 amino acids. The DNA of the CDR3 is TGTGCCAGCAGCTTATTTCGTTTCCAGGGCACCGGGGAGCTGTTTTTT. Translating it yields CASSLFRFQGTGELFF.

The J gene is TRBJ1-1, the V gene TRBV5-4, with D hard to call. The CDR3 covers 11 residues. Germline CDR1 and CDR2: SGHNT and YYREEE (reference sequence). Deletions cut 4 bases from V and 6 bases from J, with 7 bases between. The CDR3: CASSPLSEAFF. The CDR3 DNA reads as TGTGCCAGCAGCCCTCTATCTGAAGCTTTCTTT.

The V gene is TRBV11-2, the J gene TRBJ2-5; possibly TRBD2 for D (6 bases). Per the germline V gene, CDR1 is SGHAT and CDR2 is FQNNGV. CDR3 length: 16 residues. V lost 2 bases, J lost 4 bases, and 17 bases lay in between. CDR3 sequence (DNA): TGTGCCAGCAGCTTATTAGTAACTAGCACTACAGAGACCCAGTACTTC. This gives the protein CASSLLVTSTTETQYF. The full variable domain, completed using reference TRBV11-2 and TRBJ2-5, is EAGVAQSPRYKIIEKRQSVAFWCNPISGHATLYWYQQILGQGPKLLIQFQNNGVVDDSQLPKDRFSAERLKGVDSTLKIQPAKLEDSAVYLCASSLLVTSTTETQYFGPGTRLLVL.

This chain links TRBV30 with TRBJ2-7; D is uncertain. There are 12 residues in the CDR3. Germline loops: CDR1 GTSNPN, CDR2 SVGIG (reference sequence). Between the trimmed V and J ends, which lost 7 bases and 5 bases, there was a span of 15 bases. This chain's CDR3 is CASPGPLNEQYF. CDR3 nucleotide sequence: TGTGCCTCCCCCGGGCCTTTAAACGAGCAGTACTTC. The full variable domain, its missing parts supplied by reference TRBV30 and TRBJ2-7, is SQTIHQWPATLVQPVGSPLSLECTVEGTSNPNLYWYRQAAGRGLQLLFYSVGIGQISSEVPQNLSASRPQDRQFILSSKKLLLSDSGFYLCASPGPLNEQYFGPGTRLTVT.

The chain uses TRBV19 and TRBJ2-7; the D gene is possibly TRBD1 (6 bases). The CDR3 runs to 16 residues. From germline, CDR1 is LNHDA and CDR2 SQIVND (reference sequence). Deletions cut 2 bases from V and 0 bases from J, with 14 bases between. The CDR3 bases are TGTGCCAGTAGTATAATGAACCCAGGGGCCTCCTACGAGCAGTACTTC. Protein sequence: CASSIMNPGASYEQYF.

V usage is TRBV10-2 and J usage is TRBJ1-2; D not resolved. The V gene lost 4 bases and the J gene lost 1 base, with 7 bases spanning the gap. The CDR3 is 13 amino acids. Germline lookup yields CDR1 WSHSY and CDR2 SAAADI. CDR3 nucleotides: TGCGCCAGCAGTGGTGTCAGTAACTATGGCTACACCTTC. Residues: CASSGVSNYGYTF.

The chain is built from TRBV5-4 and TRBJ2-3; D possibly corresponds to TRBD1 (5 bases). Germline V gene lookup returns CDR1 SGHNT and CDR2 YYREEE (reference sequence). CDR3 length: 16 residues. The V end lost 0 bases, the J end lost 4 bases, and 15 bases lay between the germline ends. The CDR3 DNA follows: TGTGCCAGCAGCTTGGGGGGCGGTAGAAGGTCAGATACGCAGTATTTT. It codes for CASSLGGGRRSDTQYF.

This clone was counted once. A far larger clone lies a single base away; this is likely a read error. The chain uses TRBV5-4 and TRBJ1-3; D may be TRBD1 (6 bases). CDR1 is SGHNT and CDR2 is YYREEE in the germline V gene (reference sequence). The CDR3 runs to 16 residues. CDR3 residues: CASSWGTRASGNTVYF. In DNA, the CDR3 is TGTGCCAGCAGCTGGGGGACAAGGGCCTCTGGAAACACCGTATATTTT.

Regarding this clone: This sample includes further DNA sequences coding for the same CDR3. The chain couples TRBV7-9 to TRBJ1-3; D call uncertain. The germline V gene encodes CDR1 SEHNR and CDR2 FQNEAQ (reference sequence). V lost 1 base and J 0 bases, leaving 4 bases between the germline ends. This CDR3 region has 14 residues. The CDR3 DNA sequence: TGTGCCAGCAGCTTAGGCTTCTCTGGAAACACCATATATTTT. It translates to CASSLGFSGNTIYF. The full variable domain, rest sourced from reference TRBV7-9 and TRBJ1-3, is DTGVSQNPRHKITKRGQNVTFRCDPISEHNRLYWYRQTLGQGPEFLTYFQNEAQLEKSRLLSDRFSAERPKGSFSTLEIQRTEQGDSAMYLCASSLGFSGNTIYFGEGSWLTVV.

This clone was counted between two and nine times. This chain joins TRBV5-1 and TRBJ2-3, with 8 bases aligning to TRBD2. The J segment lost 1 base and the V segment lost 2 bases, leaving 9 bases of the junction unmatched. The CDR3 is made up of 17 amino acids. CDR1 is SGHRS and CDR2 is YFSETQ in the germline V gene. The CDR3 sequence: CASSFTTAGDGTDTQYF. CDR3 nucleotides: TGCGCCAGCAGCTTTACCACAGCGGGAGACGGCACAGATACGCAGTATTTT.

The gene calls are TRBV11-2 and TRBJ2-5; TRBD1 matches at 8 bases. The CDR3 loop spans 18 amino acids. Germline V gives CDR1 SGHAT, CDR2 FQNNGV. V was pared by 1 base and J by 5 bases, with 15 bases of the junction left unmatched. For the CDR3, the DNA is TGTGCCAGCAGCTTAGTCCAAGGTCGGGGGACAGGTTGGGAGACCCAGTACTTC. It specifies CASSLVQGRGTGWETQYF.

This clone appeared a few times. DNA for the CDR3: TGTGCCAGCAGGGGTTCCCGACCGCCAAAGAACACCGGGGAGCTGTTTTTT. Translating gives CASRGSRPPKNTGELFF. The chain carries TRBV28 and TRBJ2-2; no firm D call. The ends were cut back, 6 bases at V and 1 base at J, with 18 bases in the middle. Germline V CDR1 and CDR2: MDHEN, SYDVKM. The CDR3 extends over 17 amino acids.

The rearrangement links TRBV7-3 to TRBJ2-2; 7 nucleotides agree with TRBD1. J lost 5 bases, V lost 1 base, and 1 base had no gene match. The CDR3 covers 14 residues. CDR1 and CDR2 (germline): SGHTA, FQGTGA. CDR3 sequence reads: CASSLRQGTGELFF. The CDR3 nucleotides are TGTGCCAGCAGCTTAAGACAGGGAACCGGGGAGCTGTTTTTT.

The chain uses TRBV5-4 and TRBJ2-2, with TRBD1 as a possible D gene (5 bases). The V and J ends lost 1 base and 4 bases respectively, with 8 bases between them. Germline V gene lookup returns CDR1 SGHNT and CDR2 YYREEE (reference sequence). CDR3 size: 14 residues. This CDR3 reads CASSLSGSTGELFF. In DNA form, the CDR3 reads TGTGCCAGCAGCTTGTCAGGGTCCACCGGGGAGCTGTTTTTT. Full variable domain (rest looked up from reference TRBV5-4 and TRBJ2-2): ETGVTQSPTHLIKTRGQQVTLRCSSQSGHNTVSWYQQALGQGPQFIFQYYREEENGRGNFPPRFSGLQFPNYSSELNVNALELDDSALYLCASSLSGSTGELFFGEGSRLTVL.

V usage is TRBV30 and J usage is TRBJ2-1; 7 bases fit TRBD1. Germline trimming cut 1 base from V and 1 base from J; bases unmatched to any gene: 10. This CDR3 is 17 amino acids long. The germline V gene has CDR1 GTSNPN and CDR2 SVGIG (reference sequence). The CDR3 spells CAWSGSRQGYSYNEQFF. The CDR3 region has the DNA TGTGCCTGGAGTGGCTCGAGACAGGGTTATTCCTACAATGAGCAGTTCTTC.

The gene calls are TRBV7-6 and TRBJ1-5; D perhaps matches TRBD1 (5 bases). V shed 1 base and J shed 6 bases, with 10 bases lying between them. The CDR3 has 14 amino acids. Germline V lookup: CDR1 SGHVS, CDR2 FNYEAQ. In DNA, the CDR3 is TGTGCCAGCAGCTTAGAGGCTGGGGGTCAGCCCCAGCATTTT. This sequence encodes CASSLEAGGQPQHF.

J is TRBJ1-5 and V is TRBV27; 9 nucleotides match TRBD1. Germline CDR1 MNHEY, CDR2 SMNVEV (reference sequence). V trimming: 8 bases; J trimming: 4 bases; junction bases outside the gene matches: 9. This CDR3 is 15 amino acids long. The CDR3 DNA is TGTGCCAGCGGATTAACGACAGGGGGGAATCAGCCCCAGCATTTT. Translation gives CASGLTTGGNQPQHF.

This chain connects TRBV5-4 to TRBJ2-7; 7 nucleotides line up with TRBD1. V dropped 4 bases and J dropped 6; count of bases not matched to a gene: 10. Germline V lookup: CDR1 SGHNT, CDR2 YYREEE (reference sequence). The CDR3 totals 14 residues. The CDR3 loop reads CASSLQGWGSEQYF. The CDR3 coding sequence is TGTGCCAGCAGCCTACAGGGGTGGGGCTCCGAGCAGTACTTC.

A note on this clone: At the DNA level, this CDR3 is encoded by other sequences in the same sample as well. The V and J genes are TRBV30 and TRBJ2-7, with TRBD2 identical over 7 bases. Per the germline V gene, CDR1 is GTSNPN and CDR2 is SVGIG (reference sequence). Trimming cost V 4 bases and J 0 bases; bases outside gene matches: 0. CDR3 length: 12 residues. CDR3 region: CAWTSGSYEQYF. The CDR3 DNA sequence: TGTGCCTGGACTAGCGGCTCCTACGAGCAGTACTTC.

V gene TRBV7-2 combines with J gene TRBJ1-2; D is possibly TRBD1 (6 bases). Germline V CDR1 and CDR2: SGHTA, FQGNSA. V was shortened by 3 bases and J by 5 bases, with 10 bases between the two germline ends. The CDR3 contains 13 residues. CDR3 nucleotide sequence: TGTGCCAGCAGCTTCGGGACACTATATGGCTACACCTTC. This sequence encodes CASSFGTLYGYTF.

The chain uses TRBV4-1 and TRBJ1-2; TRBD1 might be the D (5 bases). The length of the CDR3 is 15 residues. In germline, CDR1 is MGHRA, CDR2 YSYEKL. The V and J ends lost 2 bases and 5 bases respectively, with 15 bases between them. CDR3 nucleotides: TGCGCCAGCAGCCAATCAGGGACTGACTATTATGGCTACACCTTC. Encoded protein: CASSQSGTDYYGYTF.